Presented here are 12 T cell receptor beta chains from one specimen sequenced in a study of identical twins. MiXCR, run by TCRdb on the 5' RACE reads, gives a single entry per CDR3 protein. In the table there are 300,000 to 350,000 distinct CDR3 sequences, around 12% of which are singletons. A further study also used this sample, focusing on yellow fever vaccine responses in identical twins.

Specimen: CD8+ T cells sorted from blood. The receptors come from a woman younger than 30 in good health.

There are a few counts of this clonotype. Mismatch with germline at one junction end may stem from a read error. The gene calls are TRBV4-1 and TRBJ2-1; 7 bases match TRBD1. This CDR3 contains 14 residues. Germline assignment: CDR1 MGHRA and CDR2 YSYEKL. The CDR3 protein is CASSQVPDRVPKVF. The DNA for the CDR3 is TGCGCCAGCAGCCAAGTCCCTGACAGGGTGCCGAAGGTCTTC.

This clonotype has just a few counts. J is TRBJ2-5 and V is TRBV11-2, with D tentatively TRBD1 (6 bases). This CDR3 region has 16 residues. Trimming took 1 base from V and 5 from J, leaving 17 bases between them. The germline V gene has CDR1 SGHAT and CDR2 FQNNGV. DNA for the CDR3: TGTGCCAGCAGCTTAGGGGGGCCCGAGCCGTGGGAGACCCAGTACTTC. It codes for CASSLGGPEPWETQYF.

This clonotype was recorded a few times. V is TRBV20-1 and J is TRBJ2-7; weak D call: TRBD2 (5 bases). The CDR3 sequence is 15 residues long. V gave up 0 bases and J gave up 0 bases, with 12 bases separating them. From germline, CDR1 is DFQATT and CDR2 SNEGSKA (reference sequence). CDR3 bases: TGCAGTGCTAGAGATCTTGAGGGAAGCTCCTACGAGCAGTACTTC. It yields the protein CSARDLEGSSYEQYF.

The chain carries TRBV14 and TRBJ1-2; no definite D call. Germline CDR1 reads SGHDN; CDR2 reads FVKESK. The CDR3 runs to 15 residues. V lost 1 base and J 4 bases, leaving 13 bases between the germline ends. The CDR3 DNA reads as TGTGCCAGCAGCCAAGTTGTCCAGCCACGCTATGGCTACACCTTC. As protein: CASSQVVQPRYGYTF.

This clonotype was seen at least ten times. The chain uses TRBV20-1 and TRBJ2-2; D uncertain. Germline CDR1 reads DFQATT; CDR2 reads SNEGSKA (reference sequence). The ends were cut back, 0 bases at V and 5 bases at J, with 13 bases in the middle. The CDR3 has 15 residues. In nucleotides, the CDR3 is TGCAGTGCTAGAGATGGGCCTAGTAAGACCGGGGAGCTGTTTTTT. This sequence encodes CSARDGPSKTGELFF.

This clonotype was counted only a few times. As DNA, the CDR3 is TGTGCCAGCAGCTTTAGGACAGATAACACTGAAGCTTTCTTT. Translation: CASSFRTDNTEAFF. The chain employs TRBV5-6 and TRBJ1-1, with D perhaps TRBD1 (6 bases). CDR1 is SGHDT and CDR2 is YYEEEE in the germline V gene. Trimming shortened V by 2 bases and J by 2 bases, and 10 bases separated the two germline ends. There are 14 residues in the CDR3.

The V call is TRBV20-1, the J call TRBJ2-7, with D maybe TRBD1 (5 bases). V was trimmed by 8 bases and J by 3 bases, leaving 17 bases between them. Germline loops: CDR1 DFQATT, CDR2 SNEGSKA (reference sequence). The CDR3 has 13 residues. The CDR3 coding sequence is TGCAGTACAGGACCAACCCTCCTCTACGAGCAGTACGTC. This sequence encodes CSTGPTLLYEQYV.

This clonotype was detected only a few times. This sequence joins TRBV7-9 and TRBJ2-7; no firm D call. V was shortened by 1 base and J by 1 base, with 8 bases between the two germline ends. Germline CDR1 and CDR2: SEHNR and FQNEAQ (reference sequence). The CDR3 length is 14 residues. The DNA for the CDR3 is TGTGCCAGCAGCTTAGACGCGGCATCCTACGAGCAGTACGTC. It encodes CASSLDAASYEQYV.

The V gene is TRBV20-1, the J gene TRBJ1-2; D gene ambiguous. Germline V gene lookup returns CDR1 DFQATT and CDR2 SNEGSKA (reference sequence). There are 11 residues in the CDR3. V lost 3 bases and J 3 bases, leaving 5 bases between the germline ends. This CDR3 reads CSASPDYGYTF. Written as DNA, the CDR3 is TGCAGTGCTAGTCCAGACTATGGCTACACCTTC.

The genes are TRBV5-1 and TRBJ2-3; a weak D match, TRBD2 (5 bases). The CDR3 covers 15 residues. V shed 1 base and J shed 4 bases, with 13 bases lying between them. Germline V gives CDR1 SGHRS, CDR2 YFSETQ. The chain's CDR3 is CASSLFVGIADTQYF. The CDR3 region has the DNA TGCGCCAGCAGCTTGTTTGTCGGGATTGCAGATACGCAGTATTTT.

The chain is built from TRBV29-1 and TRBJ2-1, with TRBD2 matching 12 bases. Germline CDR1 SQVTM, CDR2 ANQGSEA. This CDR3 has 16 residues. V shed 3 bases, J shed 1 base, and the junction held 4 bases outside the gene matches. The CDR3 loop is CSVEGLAGGSYNEQFF. CDR3 nucleotides: TGCAGCGTTGAGGGGCTAGCGGGGGGGTCCTACAATGAGCAGTTCTTC.

This clonotype was counted between two and nine times. The chain links TRBV10-1 to TRBJ2-3; no clear D. The V gene lost 0 bases and the J gene lost 4 bases, with 5 bases spanning the gap. The CDR3 covers 13 residues. CDR1 and CDR2 from the germline V gene are WNHNN and SYGVQD (reference sequence). CDR3: CASSESTADTQYF. As DNA, the CDR3 is TGCGCCAGCAGTGAGTCGACTGCAGATACGCAGTATTTT.